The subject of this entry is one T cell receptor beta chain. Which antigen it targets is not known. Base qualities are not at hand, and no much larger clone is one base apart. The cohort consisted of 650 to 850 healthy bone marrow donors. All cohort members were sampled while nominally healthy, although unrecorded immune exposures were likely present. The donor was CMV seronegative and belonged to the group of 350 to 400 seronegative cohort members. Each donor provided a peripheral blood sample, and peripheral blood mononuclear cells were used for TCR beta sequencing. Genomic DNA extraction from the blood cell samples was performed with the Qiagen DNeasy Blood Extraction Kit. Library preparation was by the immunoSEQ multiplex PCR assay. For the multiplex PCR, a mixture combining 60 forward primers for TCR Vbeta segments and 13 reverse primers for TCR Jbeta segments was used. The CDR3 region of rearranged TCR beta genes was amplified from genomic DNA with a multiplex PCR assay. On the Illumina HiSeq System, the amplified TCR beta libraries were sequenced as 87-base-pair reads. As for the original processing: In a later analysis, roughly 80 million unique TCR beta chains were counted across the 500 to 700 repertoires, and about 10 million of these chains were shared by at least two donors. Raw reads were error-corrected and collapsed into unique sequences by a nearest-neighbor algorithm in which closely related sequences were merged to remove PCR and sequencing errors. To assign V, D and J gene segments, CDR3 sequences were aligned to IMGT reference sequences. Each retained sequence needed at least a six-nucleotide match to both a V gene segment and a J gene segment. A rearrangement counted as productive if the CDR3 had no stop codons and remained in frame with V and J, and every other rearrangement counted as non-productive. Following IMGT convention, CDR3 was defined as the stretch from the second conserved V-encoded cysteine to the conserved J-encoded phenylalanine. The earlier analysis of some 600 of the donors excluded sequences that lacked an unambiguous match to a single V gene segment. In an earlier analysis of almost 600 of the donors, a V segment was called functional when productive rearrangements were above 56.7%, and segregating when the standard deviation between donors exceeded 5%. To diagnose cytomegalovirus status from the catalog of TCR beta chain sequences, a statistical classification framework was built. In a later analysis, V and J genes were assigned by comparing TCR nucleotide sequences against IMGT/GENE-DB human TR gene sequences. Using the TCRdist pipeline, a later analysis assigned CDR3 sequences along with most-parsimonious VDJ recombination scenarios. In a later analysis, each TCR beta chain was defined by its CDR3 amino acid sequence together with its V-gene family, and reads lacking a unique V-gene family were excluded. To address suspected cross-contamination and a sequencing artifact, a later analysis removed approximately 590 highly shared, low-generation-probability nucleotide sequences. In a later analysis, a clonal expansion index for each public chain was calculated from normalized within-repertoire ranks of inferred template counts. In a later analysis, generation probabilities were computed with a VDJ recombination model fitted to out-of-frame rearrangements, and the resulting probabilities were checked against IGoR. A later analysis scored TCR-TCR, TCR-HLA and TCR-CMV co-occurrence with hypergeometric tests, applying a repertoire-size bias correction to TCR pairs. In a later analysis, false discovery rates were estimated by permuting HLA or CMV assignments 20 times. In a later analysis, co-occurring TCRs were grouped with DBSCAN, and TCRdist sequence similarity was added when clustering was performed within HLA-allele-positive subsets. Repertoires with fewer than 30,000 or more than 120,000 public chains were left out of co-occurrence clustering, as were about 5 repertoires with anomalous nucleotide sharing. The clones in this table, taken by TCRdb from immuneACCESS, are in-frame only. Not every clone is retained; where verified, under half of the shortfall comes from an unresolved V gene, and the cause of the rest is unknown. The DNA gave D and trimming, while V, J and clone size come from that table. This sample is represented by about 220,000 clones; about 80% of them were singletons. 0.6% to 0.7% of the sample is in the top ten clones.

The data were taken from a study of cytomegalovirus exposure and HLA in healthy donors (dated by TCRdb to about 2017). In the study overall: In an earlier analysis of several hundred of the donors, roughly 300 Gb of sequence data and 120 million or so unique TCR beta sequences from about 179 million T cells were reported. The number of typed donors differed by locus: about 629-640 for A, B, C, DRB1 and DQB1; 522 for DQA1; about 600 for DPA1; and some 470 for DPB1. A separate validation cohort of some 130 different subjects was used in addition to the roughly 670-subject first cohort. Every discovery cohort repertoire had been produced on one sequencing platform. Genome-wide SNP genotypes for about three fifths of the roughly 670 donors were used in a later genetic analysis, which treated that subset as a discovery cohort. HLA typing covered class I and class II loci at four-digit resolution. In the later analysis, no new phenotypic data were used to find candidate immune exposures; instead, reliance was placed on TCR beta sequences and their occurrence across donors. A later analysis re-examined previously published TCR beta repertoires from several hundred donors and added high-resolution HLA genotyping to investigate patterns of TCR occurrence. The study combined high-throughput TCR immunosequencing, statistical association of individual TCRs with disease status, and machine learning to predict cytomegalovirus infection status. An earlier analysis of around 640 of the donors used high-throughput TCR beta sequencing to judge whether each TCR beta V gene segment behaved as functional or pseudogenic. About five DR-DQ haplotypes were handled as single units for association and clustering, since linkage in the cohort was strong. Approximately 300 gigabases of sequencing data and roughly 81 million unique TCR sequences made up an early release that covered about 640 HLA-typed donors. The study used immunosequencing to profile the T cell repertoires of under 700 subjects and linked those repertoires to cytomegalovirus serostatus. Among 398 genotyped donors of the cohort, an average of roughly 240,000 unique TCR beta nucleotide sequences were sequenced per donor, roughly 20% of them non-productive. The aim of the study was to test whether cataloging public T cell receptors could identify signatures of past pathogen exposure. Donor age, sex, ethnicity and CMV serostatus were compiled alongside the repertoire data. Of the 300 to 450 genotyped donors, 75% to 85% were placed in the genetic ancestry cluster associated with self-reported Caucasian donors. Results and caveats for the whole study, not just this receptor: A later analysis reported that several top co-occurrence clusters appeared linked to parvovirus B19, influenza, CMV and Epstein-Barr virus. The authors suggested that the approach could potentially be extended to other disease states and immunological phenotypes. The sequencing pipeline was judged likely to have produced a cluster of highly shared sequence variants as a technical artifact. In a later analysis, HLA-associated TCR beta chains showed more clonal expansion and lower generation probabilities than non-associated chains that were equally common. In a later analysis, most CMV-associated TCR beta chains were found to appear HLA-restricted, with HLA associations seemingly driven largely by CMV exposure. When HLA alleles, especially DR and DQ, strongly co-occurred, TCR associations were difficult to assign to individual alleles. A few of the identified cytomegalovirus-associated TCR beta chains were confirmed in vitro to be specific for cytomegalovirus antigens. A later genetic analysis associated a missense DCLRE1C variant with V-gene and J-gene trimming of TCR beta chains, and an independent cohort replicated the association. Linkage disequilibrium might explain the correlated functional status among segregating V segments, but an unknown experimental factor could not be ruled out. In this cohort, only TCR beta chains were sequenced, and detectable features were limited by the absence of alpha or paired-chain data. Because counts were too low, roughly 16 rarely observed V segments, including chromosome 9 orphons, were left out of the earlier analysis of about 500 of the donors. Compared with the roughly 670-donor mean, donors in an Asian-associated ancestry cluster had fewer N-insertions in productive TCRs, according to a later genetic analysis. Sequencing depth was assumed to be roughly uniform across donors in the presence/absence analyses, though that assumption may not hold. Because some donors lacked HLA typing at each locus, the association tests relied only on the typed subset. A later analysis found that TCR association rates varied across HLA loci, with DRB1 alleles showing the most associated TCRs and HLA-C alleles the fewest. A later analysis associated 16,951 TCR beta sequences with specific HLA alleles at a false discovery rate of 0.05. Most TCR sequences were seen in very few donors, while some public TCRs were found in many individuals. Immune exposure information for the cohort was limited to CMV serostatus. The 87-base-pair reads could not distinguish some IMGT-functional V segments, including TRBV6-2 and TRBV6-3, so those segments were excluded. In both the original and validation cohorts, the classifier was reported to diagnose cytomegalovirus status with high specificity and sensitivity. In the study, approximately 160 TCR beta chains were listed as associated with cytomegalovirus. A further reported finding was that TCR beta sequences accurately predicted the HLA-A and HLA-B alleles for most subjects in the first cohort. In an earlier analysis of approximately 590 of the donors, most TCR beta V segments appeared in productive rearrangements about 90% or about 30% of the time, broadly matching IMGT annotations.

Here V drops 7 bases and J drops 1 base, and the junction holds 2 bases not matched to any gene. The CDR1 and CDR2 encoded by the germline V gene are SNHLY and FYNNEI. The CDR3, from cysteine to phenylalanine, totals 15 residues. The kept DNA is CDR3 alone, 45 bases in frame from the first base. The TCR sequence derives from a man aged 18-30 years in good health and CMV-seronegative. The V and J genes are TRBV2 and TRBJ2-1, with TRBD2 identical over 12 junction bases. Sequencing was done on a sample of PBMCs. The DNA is TGTGCCAGCAAAGGGACTAGCGGGTCCTACAATGAGCAGTTCTTC. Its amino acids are CASKGTSGSYNEQFF.